Below, one T cell receptor beta chain is given with its context. This receptor's antigen is unknown. Base-call qualities are not available, and no considerably larger clone is one nucleotide away. The germline V gene supplies CDR1 SNHLY and CDR2 FYNNEI. The junction shows trimming of 1 base on V and 5 bases on J, and the gene matches do not reach 7 bases of it. From the cysteine through the phenylalanine, the CDR3 covers 16 amino acids. Here the CDR3 DNA is all that survives: 48 bases in frame from base 1. Receptors were amplified or captured by the immunoSEQ multiplex PCR assay. For the multiplex PCR, a mixture combining 60 forward primers for TCR Vbeta segments and 13 reverse primers for TCR Jbeta segments was used. The CDR3 region of rearranged TCR beta genes was amplified from genomic DNA by a multiplex PCR assay. The amplified TCR beta libraries were sequenced on the Illumina HiSeq System as 87-base-pair reads. From the authors' description of their analysis: A later analysis tallied around 87 million unique TCR beta chains across the 666 repertoires, and around 10 million of those chains were shared by two or more donors. Raw reads were error-corrected and collapsed into unique sequences with a nearest-neighbor algorithm that merged closely related sequences to remove PCR and sequencing errors. To assign V, D and J gene segments, CDR3 sequences were aligned to IMGT reference sequences. For a sequence to be retained, a match of at least six nucleotides was required to both a V gene segment and a J gene segment. Rearrangements were called productive when the CDR3 lacked stop codons and stayed in frame with V and J; all others were non-productive. Following IMGT convention, CDR3 was defined as the stretch from the second conserved V-encoded cysteine to the conserved J-encoded phenylalanine. The earlier analysis of 500 to 750 of the donors excluded any sequence lacking an unambiguous match to a single V gene segment. In an earlier analysis of 450 to 700 of the donors, V segments were called functional above 56.7% productive rearrangements and were called segregating when the between-donor standard deviation exceeded 5%. A statistical classification framework was built to diagnose cytomegalovirus status from the catalog of TCR beta chain sequences. In a later analysis, TCR nucleotide sequences were compared against IMGT/GENE-DB human TR gene sequences so that V and J genes could be assigned. Using the TCRdist pipeline, a later analysis assigned CDR3 sequences along with most-parsimonious VDJ recombination scenarios. A later analysis defined each TCR beta chain by its CDR3 amino acid sequence plus V-gene family, and excluded reads lacking a unique V-gene family. In a later analysis, 550 to 650 highly shared, low-generation-probability nucleotide sequences were removed to address suspected cross-contamination and a sequencing artifact. In a later analysis, a clonal expansion index for each public chain was calculated from normalized within-repertoire ranks of inferred template counts. Generation probabilities in a later analysis came from a VDJ recombination model fitted to out-of-frame rearrangements, and those results were checked against IGoR. Hypergeometric tests were used in a later analysis to score TCR-TCR, TCR-HLA and TCR-CMV co-occurrence, with a repertoire-size bias correction applied to the TCR pairs. In a later analysis, false discovery rates were estimated by permuting HLA or CMV assignments 20 times. In a later analysis, co-occurring TCRs were grouped using DBSCAN, with TCRdist sequence similarity added in when clustering inside HLA-allele-positive subsets. Repertoires with fewer than 30,000 or more than 120,000 public chains, plus five repertoires with anomalous nucleotide sharing, were excluded from co-occurrence clustering. TCRdb mirrors the immuneACCESS table, restricted to in-frame sequences. Some clones are absent from its copies; in checked studies, under half trace to an unresolved V gene, and the reason for the others is unknown. From that table come the V and J calls and clone size; the DNA was used to work out D and trimming. Across this sample there are 130,000 or so clones, with around 77% seen only once. The top ten clonotypes cover 0.75% to 0.95% of the sample.

The cohort was made up of 500 to 850 healthy bone marrow donors. At the time of sampling, every cohort member was nominally healthy, though immune exposures that went unrecorded were likely present. The donor was CMV seronegative and was included in the group of around 320 seronegative cohort members. Each donor provided a peripheral blood sample, and peripheral blood mononuclear cells were used for TCR beta sequencing. Genomic DNA extraction from the blood cell samples was performed with the Qiagen DNeasy Blood Extraction Kit. This record belongs to a study of cytomegalovirus exposure and HLA in healthy donors (dated by TCRdb to between 2016 and 2019). About the study as a whole: An earlier analysis of 587 of the donors reported approximately 280 Gb of sequence data and 90 million to 120 million unique TCR beta sequences obtained from roughly 180 million T cells. All discovery cohort repertoires had been generated using a single sequencing platform. The study combined high-throughput TCR immunosequencing, statistical association of individual TCRs with disease status, and machine learning to predict cytomegalovirus infection status. Among about 400 genotyped donors of the cohort, an average of about 240,000 unique TCR beta nucleotide sequences was sequenced per donor, of which about 19% were non-productive. Typing coverage differed by locus: A, B, C, DRB1 and DQB1 were typed in about 620-630 donors, DQA1 in around 500, DPA1 in some 570, and DPB1 in 472. The study profiled the T cell repertoires of 500 to 800 subjects by immunosequencing and related them to cytomegalovirus serostatus. An early release covering 550 to 700 HLA-typed donors comprised approximately 300 gigabases of sequencing data and around 85 million unique TCR sequences. Class I and class II HLA loci were covered by the typing at four-digit resolution. Donor age, sex, ethnicity and CMV serostatus were compiled alongside the repertoire data. The study aimed to test whether cataloging public T cell receptors could reveal signatures of past pathogen exposure. A later genetic analysis took genome-wide SNP genotypes for about three fifths of the roughly 700 donors and used that subset as a discovery cohort. A later analysis re-examined previously published TCR beta repertoires from several hundred donors and added high-resolution HLA genotyping to investigate patterns of TCR occurrence. The genetic ancestry cluster associated with self-reported Caucasian donors included around 76% of the roughly 380 genotyped donors. A separate validation cohort of roughly 110 different subjects was used in addition to the roughly 720-subject first cohort. An earlier analysis of some 500 of the donors applied high-throughput TCR beta sequencing to assess whether each TCR beta V gene segment acted as functional or pseudogenic. In the later analysis, no new phenotypic data were used to find candidate immune exposures; instead, reliance was placed on TCR beta sequences and their occurrence across donors. Roughly five DR-DQ haplotypes were handled as single units for association and clustering, since linkage in the cohort was strong.

Summary of the overall study and its limitations: Linkage disequilibrium might explain the correlated functional status among segregating V segments, but an unknown experimental factor could not be excluded. This cohort had only TCR beta chains sequenced, and the lack of alpha or paired-chain data limited which features could be detected. The classifier was reported to diagnose cytomegalovirus status with high specificity and sensitivity in both the original cohort and the validation cohort. In a later analysis, HLA-associated TCR beta chains showed more clonal expansion and lower generation probabilities than non-associated chains that were equally common. A later genetic analysis associated a missense DCLRE1C variant with V-gene and J-gene trimming of TCR beta chains, and an independent cohort replicated the association. For the cohort, immune exposure information was limited to CMV serostatus. A few of the identified cytomegalovirus-associated TCR beta chains were confirmed in vitro to be specific for cytomegalovirus antigens. A later analysis found that most CMV-associated TCR beta chains appeared HLA-restricted, with HLA associations seemingly driven largely by CMV exposure. The authors suggested that the approach could potentially be extended to other disease states and immunological phenotypes. Compared with the roughly 670-donor mean, donors in an Asian-associated ancestry cluster had fewer N-insertions in productive TCRs, according to a later genetic analysis. Assigning TCR associations to individual alleles was difficult when HLA alleles, especially DR and DQ, strongly co-occurred. According to a later analysis, TCR association rates differed among HLA loci, with DRB1 alleles showing the most associated TCRs and HLA-C alleles showing the fewest. Because counts were too low, roughly 16 rarely observed V segments, including chromosome 9 orphons, were excluded from the earlier analysis of 587 of the donors. The presence/absence analyses assumed that sequencing depth was roughly uniform across donors, and that assumption may not be true. Most TCR sequences were seen in very few donors, while some public TCRs were found in many individuals. The 87-base-pair reads could not distinguish some IMGT-functional V segments, including TRBV6-2 and TRBV6-3, so those segments were excluded. Specific HLA alleles were associated with 18,000 or so TCR beta sequences at a false discovery rate of 0.05 in a later analysis. A further reported finding was that TCR beta sequences accurately predicted the HLA-A and HLA-B alleles for most subjects in the first cohort. A later analysis reported that several top co-occurrence clusters appeared linked to parvovirus B19, influenza, CMV and Epstein-Barr virus. In an earlier analysis of more than 500 of the donors, most TCR beta V segments appeared in productive rearrangements about 87% or about 30% of the time, broadly matching IMGT annotations. Because some donors lacked HLA typing at each locus, the association tests relied only on the typed subset. In the study, some 160 TCR beta chains were listed as associated with cytomegalovirus. A cluster of highly shared sequence variants was judged likely to represent a technical artifact of the sequencing pipeline.

The V gene is TRBV2 and the J gene is TRBJ1-5; TRBD1 agrees with 8 junctional bases. This TCR was sampled from a woman aged 55-70 years in good health and CMV-seronegative. Sequenced material: PBMCs. The CDR3 region reads CASSEGFRGQDQPQHF. The sequenced DNA: TGTGCCAGCAGTGAAGGATTCAGGGGGCAAGATCAGCCCCAGCATTTT.